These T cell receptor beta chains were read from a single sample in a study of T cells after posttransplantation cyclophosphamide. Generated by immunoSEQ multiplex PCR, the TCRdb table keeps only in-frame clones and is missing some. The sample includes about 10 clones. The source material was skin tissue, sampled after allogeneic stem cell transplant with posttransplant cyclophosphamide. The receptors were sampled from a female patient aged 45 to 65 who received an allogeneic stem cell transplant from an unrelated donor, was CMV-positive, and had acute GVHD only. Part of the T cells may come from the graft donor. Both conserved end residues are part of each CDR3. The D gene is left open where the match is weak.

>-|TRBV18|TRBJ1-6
CASHPTGVVLNSPLHF
TGTGCCAGCCACCCCACGGGGGTGGTCTTAAATTCACCCCTCCACTTT